The clone carrying this T cell receptor beta chain was seen a few times. Its antigen is still unknown. The data originate from a study of vaccination and CD4 T cells after COVID-19. An Oncomine TCR Beta short-read assay was used to sequence the DNA from cultured CD4+ T cells. TCRdb passed the PCR reads through MiXCR, listing each CDR3 protein once. The repertoire consists of some 22,000 distinct CDR3 sequences, with approximately 67% occurring once and the leading ten covering about 23%. CDR3 length equals 14 residues. V lost 1 base to trimming and J lost 3 bases, with 9 bases between them. Germline V gene sequence: CDR1 LNHDA, CDR2 SQIVND (reference sequence). Regarding treatment: approximately nine-day PBMC culture with coronavirus spike peptide pools or control peptides (ViraFEST assay).

The TCR was taken from a human donor who received a COVID-19 vaccine. The chain has TRBV19 and TRBJ1-1; D is ambiguous. This specimen was CD4+ T cells from blood, cultured in vitro, taken before SARS-CoV-2 vaccination. In nucleotides, the CDR3 is TGTGCCAGTAGTATAGTCTCCGGGGACACTGAAGCTTTCTTT. Protein sequence: CASSIVSGDTEAFF.